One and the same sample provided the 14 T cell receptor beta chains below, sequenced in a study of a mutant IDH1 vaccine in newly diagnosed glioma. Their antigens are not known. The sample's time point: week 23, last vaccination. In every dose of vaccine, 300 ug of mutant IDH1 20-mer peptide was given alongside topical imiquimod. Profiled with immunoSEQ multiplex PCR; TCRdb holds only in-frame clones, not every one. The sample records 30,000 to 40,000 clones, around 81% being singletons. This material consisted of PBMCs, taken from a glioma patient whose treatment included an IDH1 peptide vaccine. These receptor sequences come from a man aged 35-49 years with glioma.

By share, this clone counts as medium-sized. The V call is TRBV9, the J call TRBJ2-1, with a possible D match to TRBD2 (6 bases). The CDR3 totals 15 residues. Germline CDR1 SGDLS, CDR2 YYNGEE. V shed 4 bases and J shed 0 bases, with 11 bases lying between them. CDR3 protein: CASSLAVSSYNEQFF. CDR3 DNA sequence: TGTGCCAGCAGCTTAGCGGTTAGCTCCTACAATGAGCAGTTCTTC. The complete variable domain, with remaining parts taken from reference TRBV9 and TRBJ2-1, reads DSGVTQTPKHLITATGQRVTLRCSPRSGDLSVYWYQQSLDQGLQFLIQYYNGEERAKGNILERFSAQQFPDLHSELNLSSLELGDSALYFCASSLAVSSYNEQFFGPGTRLTVL.

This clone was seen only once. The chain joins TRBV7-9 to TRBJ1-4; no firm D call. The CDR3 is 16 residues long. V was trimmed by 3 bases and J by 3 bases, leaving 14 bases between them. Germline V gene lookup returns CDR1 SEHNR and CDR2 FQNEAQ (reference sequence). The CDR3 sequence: CASSFEGGLPNEKLFF. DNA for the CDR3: TGTGCCAGCAGCTTTGAGGGAGGGTTGCCTAATGAAAAACTGTTTTTT.

CDR3 residues: CASTRTSGNTGELFF. CDR3 DNA sequence: TGTGCCAGCACCAGGACTAGCGGGAACACCGGGGAGCTGTTTTTT. The rearrangement links TRBV7-9 to TRBJ2-2, with 10 bases fitting TRBD2. CDR1 is SEHNR and CDR2 is FQNEAQ in the germline V gene (reference sequence). V was pared by 7 bases and J by 1 base, with 3 bases of the junction left unmatched. CDR3 length: 15 residues. The full variable domain, rest sourced from reference TRBV7-9 and TRBJ2-2, is DTGVSQNPRHKITKRGQNVTFRCDPISEHNRLYWYRQTLGQGPEFLTYFQNEAQLEKSRLLSDRFSAERPKGSFSTLEIQRTEQGDSAMYLCASTRTSGNTGELFFGEGSRLTVL.

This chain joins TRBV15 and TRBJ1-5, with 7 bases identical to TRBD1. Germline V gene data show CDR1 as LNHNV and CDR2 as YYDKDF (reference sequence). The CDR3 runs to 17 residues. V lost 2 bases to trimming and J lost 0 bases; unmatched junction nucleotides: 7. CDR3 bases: TGTGCCACCAGCAGAACGAGACAGGGCAGTAGCAATCAGCCCCAGCATTTT. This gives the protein CATSRTRQGSSNQPQHF.

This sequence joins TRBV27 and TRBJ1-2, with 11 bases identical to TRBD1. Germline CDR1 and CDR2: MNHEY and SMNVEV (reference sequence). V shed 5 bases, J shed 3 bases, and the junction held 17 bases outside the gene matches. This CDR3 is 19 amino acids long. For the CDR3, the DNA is TGTGCCAGCAGTCTAACCCCGAAGGACAGGGGGCTGAGGGACTATGGCTACACCTTC. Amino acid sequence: CASSLTPKDRGLRDYGYTF.

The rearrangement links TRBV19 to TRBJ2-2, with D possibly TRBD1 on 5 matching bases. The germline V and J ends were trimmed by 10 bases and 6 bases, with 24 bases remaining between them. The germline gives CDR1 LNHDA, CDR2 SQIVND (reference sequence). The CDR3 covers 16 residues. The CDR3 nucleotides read TGTGCCACCCTTCCATCCCAGGGCAAAGTGGCCGGGGAGCTGTTTTTT. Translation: CATLPSQGKVAGELFF.

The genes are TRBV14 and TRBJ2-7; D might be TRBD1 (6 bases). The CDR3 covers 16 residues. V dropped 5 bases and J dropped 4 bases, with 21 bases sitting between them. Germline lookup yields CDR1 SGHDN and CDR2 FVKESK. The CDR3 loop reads CASSRIPQGTGYEQYF. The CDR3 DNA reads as TGTGCCAGCAGCAGGATTCCACAGGGAACGGGATACGAGCAGTACTTC.

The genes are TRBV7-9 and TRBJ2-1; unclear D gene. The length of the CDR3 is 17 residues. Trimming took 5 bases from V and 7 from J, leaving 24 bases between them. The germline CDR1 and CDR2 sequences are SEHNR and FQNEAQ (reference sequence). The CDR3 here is CASSPLFRVTFWNEQFF. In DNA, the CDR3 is TGTGCCAGCAGCCCCCTCTTCCGGGTGACCTTTTGGAATGAGCAGTTCTTC.

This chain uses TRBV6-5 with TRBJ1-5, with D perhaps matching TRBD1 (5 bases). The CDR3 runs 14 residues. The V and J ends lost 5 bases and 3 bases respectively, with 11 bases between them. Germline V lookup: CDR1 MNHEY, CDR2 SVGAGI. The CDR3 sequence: CASSPLGLNQPQHF. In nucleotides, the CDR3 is TGTGCCAGCAGTCCCCTGGGACTCAATCAGCCCCAGCATTTT.

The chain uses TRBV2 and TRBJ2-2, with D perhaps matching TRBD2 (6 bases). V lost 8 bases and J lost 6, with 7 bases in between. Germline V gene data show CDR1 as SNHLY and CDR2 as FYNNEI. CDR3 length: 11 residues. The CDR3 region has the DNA TGTGCCAGCCGGAGGGCCGGGGAGCTGTTTTTT. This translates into CASRRAGELFF.

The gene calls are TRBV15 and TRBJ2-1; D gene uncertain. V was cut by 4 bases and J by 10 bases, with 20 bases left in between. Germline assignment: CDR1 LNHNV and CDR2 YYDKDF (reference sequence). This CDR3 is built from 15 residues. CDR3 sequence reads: CATSTEKHGGREQFF. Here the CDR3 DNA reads TGTGCCACCAGCACGGAGAAACACGGTGGTCGAGAGCAGTTCTTC.

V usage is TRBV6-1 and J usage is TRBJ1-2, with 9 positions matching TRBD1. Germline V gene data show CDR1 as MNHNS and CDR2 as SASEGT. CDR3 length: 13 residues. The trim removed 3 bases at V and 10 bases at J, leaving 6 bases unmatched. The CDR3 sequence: CASSEGQGRIYTF. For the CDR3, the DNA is TGTGCCAGCAGTGAGGGACAGGGAAGGATCTACACCTTC.

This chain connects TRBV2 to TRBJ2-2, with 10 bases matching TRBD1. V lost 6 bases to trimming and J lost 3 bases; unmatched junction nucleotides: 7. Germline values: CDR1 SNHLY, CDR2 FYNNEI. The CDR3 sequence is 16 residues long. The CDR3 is CASSRDRGQYTGELFF. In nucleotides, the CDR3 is TGTGCCAGCAGCCGGGACAGGGGACAGTACACCGGGGAGCTGTTTTTT.

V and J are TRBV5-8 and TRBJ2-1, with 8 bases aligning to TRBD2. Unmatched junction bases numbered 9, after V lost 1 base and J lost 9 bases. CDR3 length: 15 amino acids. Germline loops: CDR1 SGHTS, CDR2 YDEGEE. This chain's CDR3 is CASSLFTGGPVEQFF. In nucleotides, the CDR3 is TGTGCCAGCAGCTTGTTTACGGGGGGGCCGGTTGAGCAGTTCTTC.